These 13 T cell receptor beta chains were all obtained from the same sample, sequenced in a study of blood T cells in healthy people across ages. It was with a sample-barcoded 5' primer and a J-beta primer mix that a second PCR of roughly 6 to 12 cycles was run. TCRdb re-analysed the 5' RACE reads in MiXCR, keeping a single row per CDR3 protein. The table includes about 680,000 distinct CDR3 sequences, roughly 50% detected once. What was sequenced was blood. These receptor sequences come from a woman aged 55-70 years in good health.

The chain is built from TRBV6-1 and TRBJ2-2; D unclear. The V gene lost 1 base and the J gene lost 1 base, with 4 bases spanning the gap. Germline CDR1 and CDR2: MNHNS and SASEGT. The length of the CDR3 is 14 residues. This CDR3 is CASSEGLNTGELFF. The DNA for the CDR3 is TGTGCCAGCAGTGAAGGCCTGAACACCGGGGAGCTGTTTTTT.

The chain recombines TRBV12-3 or TRBV12-4 with TRBJ2-3; tentatively, D is TRBD1 or TRBD2 (5 bases each). The CDR3 has 15 amino acids. V was trimmed by 5 bases and J by 0 bases, leaving 12 bases between them. The CDR3 loop reads CASSRDGSSTDTQYF. CDR3 nucleotides: TGTGCCAGCAGTCGGGACGGGTCTAGCACAGATACGCAGTATTTT.

V usage is TRBV10-3 and J usage is TRBJ1-1, with unresolved D. V lost 3 bases and J 1 base, leaving 12 bases between the germline ends. The CDR3 runs to 15 residues. Germline V gene data show CDR1 as ENHRY and CDR2 as SYGVKD. The CDR3 DNA is TGTGCCATCAGTGACCGCGTCGGAGGGAACACTGAAGCTTTCTTT. Its protein product is CAISDRVGGNTEAFF.

The chain combines TRBV20-1 with TRBJ2-1; 7 bases agree with TRBD2. CDR3 size: 14 residues. Trimming removed 6 bases from V and 7 bases from J; junction bases left unmatched: 12. Germline assignment: CDR1 DFQATT and CDR2 SNEGSKA (reference sequence). The CDR3 DNA follows: TGCAGTGCGAACCGGGGCGGGAGCTGGAATGAGCAGTTCTTC. Its translation: CSANRGGSWNEQFF.

This clonotype was recorded only once. V and J are TRBV2 and TRBJ2-1; TRBD2 is a possible D gene (5 bases). V lost 2 bases, J lost 1 base, and 6 bases lay in between. CDR1 and CDR2 (germline): SNHLY, FYNNEI. The CDR3 runs to 14 residues. In DNA form, the CDR3 reads TGTGCCAGCAGTGAAATAGCGTCCTACAATGAGCAGTTCTTC. Protein sequence: CASSEIASYNEQFF. The full variable domain, rest sourced from reference TRBV2 and TRBJ2-1, is EPEVTQTPSHQVTQMGQEVILRCVPISNHLYFYWYRQILGQKVEFLVSFYNNEISEKSEIFDDQFSVERPDGSNFTLKIRSTKLEDSAMYFCASSEIASYNEQFFGPGTRLTVL.

This clonotype was counted a few times. This chain uses TRBV5-1 with TRBJ2-7; 11 bases are a match to TRBD2. CDR1 and CDR2 (germline): SGHRS, YFSETQ. J gave up 3 bases and V 0 bases, and 2 bases lay outside the gene matches. CDR3 length equals 15 residues. CDR3 region: CASSLDGLAGYEQYF. The DNA of the CDR3 is TGCGCCAGCAGCTTGGACGGACTAGCGGGCTACGAGCAGTACTTC.

J is TRBJ1-2 and V is TRBV27, with 12 bases aligning to TRBD1. Germline V gives CDR1 MNHEY, CDR2 SMNVEV (reference sequence). The V gene end was trimmed by 8 bases and the J gene end by 4 bases; junction bases not matched to a gene: 8. The CDR3 runs 15 residues. The CDR3 loop is CASGDRGRSGYGYTF. The CDR3 DNA reads TGTGCCAGCGGGGACAGGGGGCGATCGGGCTATGGCTACACCTTC.

This clonotype was recorded a few times. The J gene is TRBJ2-7, the V gene TRBV16, with a possible D match to TRBD1 (6 bases). CDR1 is KGHSY, CDR2 FQNENV, per germline. Deletions cut 5 bases from V and 3 bases from J, with 20 bases between. The CDR3 totals 16 residues. As DNA, the CDR3 is TGTGCCAGCAGCATTTTGTGGGACAAGCACAACTACGAGCAGTACTTC. The encoded protein is CASSILWDKHNYEQYF. The full variable domain, with the rest looked up from reference TRBV16 and TRBJ2-7, is GEEVAQTPKHLVRGEGQKAKLYCAPIKGHSYVFWYQQVLKNEFKFLISFQNENVFDETGMPKERFSAKCLPNSPCSLEIQATKLEDSAVYFCASSILWDKHNYEQYFGPGTRLTVT.

This clonotype was picked up a small number of times. The chain is built from TRBV29-1 and TRBJ1-2; D gene unclear. This CDR3 contains 14 residues. Germline CDR1 and CDR2: SQVTM and ANQGSEA. The ends were cut back, 4 bases at V and 8 bases at J, with 20 bases in the middle. This CDR3 is CSVATDSSPWGYTF. CDR3 DNA: TGCAGCGTTGCGACGGATTCCAGCCCGTGGGGCTACACCTTC.

This clonotype was detected a few times. The V and J genes are TRBV20-1 and TRBJ2-3, with 9 bases matching TRBD1. The CDR3 is 14 residues long. Trimming removed 0 bases from V and 6 bases from J; junction bases left unmatched: 4. In germline, CDR1 is DFQATT, CDR2 SNEGSKA (reference sequence). The CDR3 spells CSARDSQGADTQYF. CDR3 in DNA: TGCAGTGCTAGAGATTCACAGGGGGCGGATACGCAGTATTTT.

The rearrangement joins TRBV28 to TRBJ1-3; D is undetermined. Germline values: CDR1 MDHEN, CDR2 SYDVKM. This CDR3 region has 14 residues. V lost 3 bases and J 3 bases, leaving 9 bases between the germline ends. The CDR3 sequence is CASSFPGGGNTIYF. CDR3 bases: TGTGCCAGCAGTTTCCCGGGAGGTGGAAACACCATATATTTT.

This chain joins TRBV28 and TRBJ1-2; the match to TRBD1 covers 9 bases. From germline, CDR1 is MDHEN and CDR2 SYDVKM. V trimming: 5 bases; J trimming: 8 bases; junction bases outside the gene matches: 9. The CDR3 length is 14 residues. Here the CDR3 reads CASSQQGAGGGYTF. CDR3 sequence (DNA): TGTGCCAGCAGTCAACAGGGGGCCGGGGGCGGCTACACCTTC.

The rearrangement links TRBV27 to TRBJ1-1; 8 positions agree with TRBD1. V was clipped by 1 base and J by 5 bases; unmatched bases: 12. The CDR3 spans 17 residues. CDR1 is MNHEY and CDR2 is SMNVEV in the germline V gene (reference sequence). The CDR3 loop is CASSLYPQGVIGTEAFF. The CDR3 coding sequence is TGTGCCAGCAGTTTATATCCACAGGGGGTAATCGGGACTGAAGCTTTCTTT.